The 16 T cell receptor beta chains given below trace back to one sample, sequenced in a study of T-cell memory formation after mild COVID-19. Using its own MiXCR run on the 5' RACE reads, TCRdb lists one record per CDR3 protein. The sample comprises about 270,000 distinct CDR3 sequences, under 20% of which are singletons, and 20% to 25% rests with the top ten. Sequenced input: PBMCs or a T cell subset sorted from them (not recorded which). Receptors were obtained from a man between 18 and 35 years old who had mild COVID-19 (a few samples of this study predate the infection). Cell type and time point are not known.

J is TRBJ1-2 and V is TRBV20-1; D may be TRBD1 (5 bases). Germline lookup yields CDR1 DFQATT and CDR2 SNEGSKA (reference sequence). The CDR3 has 11 amino acids. The DNA for the CDR3 is TGCAGCTGGACACGCAACTATGGCTACACCTTC. The encoded protein is CSWTRNYGYTF.

This clonotype was detected many times. V usage is TRBV7-2 and J usage is TRBJ2-2, with 8 bases identical to TRBD2. CDR1 is SGHTA, CDR2 FQGNSA, per germline. This CDR3 comprises 14 residues. V shed 3 bases, J shed 3 bases, and the junction held 0 bases outside the gene matches. DNA for the CDR3: TGTGCCAGCAGCTTTAGCGGGGACACCGGGGAGCTGTTTTTT. This encodes CASSFSGDTGELFF.

The V call is TRBV12-5, the J call TRBJ2-1; no reliable D call. The germline V gene encodes CDR1 LGHNT and CDR2 FRNRAP. Trimming shortened V by 6 bases and J by 13 bases, and 25 bases separated the two germline ends. The CDR3 runs 15 residues. CDR3 in amino acids: CASGLGPGLRASQFF. The CDR3 region has the DNA TGTGCTAGTGGCCTCGGGCCTGGCCTAAGAGCCTCTCAGTTCTTC.

This clonotype was detected ten times or more. The J gene is TRBJ1-5, the V gene TRBV7-3; D call uncertain. CDR3 length equals 13 residues. Germline CDR1 and CDR2: SGHTA and FQGTGA. Trimming removed 4 bases at V and 7 bases at J, with 11 bases between. The chain's CDR3 is CASSSFPGQPQHF. CDR3 sequence (DNA): TGTGCCAGCAGCTCCTTTCCGGGCCAGCCCCAGCATTTT.

This sequence joins TRBV7-2 and TRBJ2-5; D ambiguous. Per germline, CDR1 SGHTA and CDR2 FQGNSA. The ends were cut back, 7 bases at V and 3 bases at J, with 12 bases in the middle. The CDR3 sequence is 13 residues long. CDR3: CASKGSSKETQYF. CDR3 DNA: TGTGCCAGCAAGGGATCCAGTAAAGAGACCCAGTACTTC.

The chain recombines TRBV4-3 with TRBJ1-5; no definite D call. In germline, CDR1 is LGHNA, CDR2 YSLEER. V lost 0 bases and J lost 7, with 7 bases in between. The CDR3 has 13 amino acids. The CDR3 DNA reads as TGCGCCAGCAGCCAAGAAGCAGGACAGCCCCAGCATTTT. Translated: CASSQEAGQPQHF.

V gene TRBV9 combines with J gene TRBJ2-1, with D unresolved. CDR3 size: 15 residues. The V gene's germline CDR1 is SGDLS and CDR2 YYNGEE. V was trimmed by 0 bases and J by 2 bases, leaving 9 bases between them. This chain's CDR3 is CASSVGSSTYNEQFF. In DNA, the CDR3 is TGTGCCAGCAGCGTAGGGTCTAGTACCTACAATGAGCAGTTCTTC.

This clonotype was seen repeatedly, ten times or more. V gene TRBV11-2 combines with J gene TRBJ2-3, with 9 bases fitting TRBD2. V was clipped by 5 bases and J by 1 base; unmatched bases: 13. Germline CDR1 SGHAT, CDR2 FQNNGV. The length of the CDR3 is 18 residues. The CDR3 sequence: CASSQTVVSGGRTDTQYF. The CDR3, as DNA: TGTGCCAGCAGCCAGACCGTCGTTAGCGGGGGTCGCACAGATACGCAGTATTTT.

This chain connects TRBV30 to TRBJ1-2, with TRBD1 as a possible D gene (6 bases). The CDR3 is 13 residues long. V lost 2 bases and J lost 3, with 10 bases in between. Germline V gives CDR1 GTSNPN, CDR2 SVGIG (reference sequence). The CDR3 loop is CAWSPRQDYGYTF. CDR3 DNA: TGTGCCTGGAGTCCCCGACAGGACTATGGCTACACCTTC.

V gene TRBV4-1 combines with J gene TRBJ1-4, with D unclear. The CDR3 sequence is 13 residues long. Trimming left V 1 base short and J 7 bases short, with 7 bases between. Germline assignment: CDR1 MGHRA and CDR2 YSYEKL. CDR3 region: CASSQGEGEKLFF. The CDR3 region has the DNA TGCGCCAGCAGCCAAGGAGAAGGTGAAAAACTGTTTTTT.

In its sample, this clonotype was seen a few times. The rearrangement links TRBV15 to TRBJ1-5; no clear D gene. Trimming pared 0 bases from V and 4 bases from J, leaving 10 bases between. The CDR3 contains 15 residues. Germline CDR1 LNHNV, CDR2 YYDKDF (reference sequence). The CDR3 DNA reads as TGTGCCACCAGCAGAGATCGCAGGAGGAATCAGCCCCAGCATTTT. Protein product: CATSRDRRRNQPQHF.

V and J are TRBV6-5 and TRBJ1-5, with 7 bases matching TRBD1. Germline trimming cut 6 bases from V and 9 bases from J; bases unmatched to any gene: 11. The germline CDR1 and CDR2 sequences are MNHEY and SVGAGI. The CDR3 runs 14 residues. DNA of the CDR3: TGTGCCAGCAGCCTGCAGGGGGGGTACGGGCCCCAGCATTTT. The encoded protein is CASSLQGGYGPQHF.

The chain couples TRBV12-3 or TRBV12-4 to TRBJ1-1; possibly TRBD1 for D (5 bases). The germline V and J ends were trimmed by 3 bases and 3 bases, with 8 bases remaining between them. The CDR3 is 13 amino acids. Here the CDR3 reads CASSLMGDTEAFF. The CDR3 region has the DNA TGTGCCAGCAGTTTGATGGGGGACACTGAAGCTTTCTTT.

This clonotype was detected a few times. The V call is TRBV7-3, the J call TRBJ2-4; D call uncertain. This CDR3 has 13 amino acids. Germline loops: CDR1 SGHTA, CDR2 FQGTGA. Trimming removed 0 bases at V and 2 bases at J, with 2 bases between. The CDR3 region is CASSLTSKNIQYF. Written as DNA, the CDR3 is TGTGCCAGCAGCTTAACATCCAAAAACATTCAGTACTTC.

The V call is TRBV5-1, the J call TRBJ2-7; D ambiguous. In germline, CDR1 is SGHRS, CDR2 YFSETQ. The V and J ends lost 4 bases and 0 bases respectively, with 11 bases between them. There are 14 residues in the CDR3. This CDR3 reads CASSPPDDSYEQYF. The CDR3 nucleotides are TGCGCCAGCAGCCCCCCGGACGACTCCTACGAGCAGTACTTC.

The chain employs TRBV5-1 and TRBJ1-6; tentative D call: TRBD1 (6 bases). Germline values: CDR1 SGHRS, CDR2 YFSETQ. V shed 4 bases and J shed 6 bases, with 8 bases lying between them. CDR3 size: 13 residues. The CDR3 coding sequence is TGCGCCAGCAGCAACAGGGCTAATTCACCCCTCCACTTT. Translating it yields CASSNRANSPLHF.